Following are 25 T cell receptor beta chains from one sample sequenced in a study of T cell repertoires in cytomegalovirus infection. TCRdb itself ran the reads through MiXCR, one entry per CDR3 protein. The sample shows hundreds of thousands of distinct CDR3 sequences, 5% to 8.5% of them seen only once. Specimen: PBMCs. Receptors were obtained from a human donor in good health (CMV status not recorded). Some clones in this sample may be carry-over from other donors' samples.

The chain links TRBV7-2 to TRBJ2-1; 9 bases are a match to TRBD2. Trimming at V came to 3 bases and at J to 12 bases, leaving 12 bases not matched to a gene. Germline CDR1 SGHTA, CDR2 FQGNSA. This CDR3 contains 15 residues. The CDR3 region is CASSFQGGGGYGQFF. CDR3 DNA sequence: TGTGCCAGCAGCTTCCAGGGCGGGGGGGGGTACGGGCAGTTCTTC.

In this sample, this clonotype turned up once. This sequence may be a read error, since a much larger clone differs from it by one base. This CDR3 reads CASSERQGSLGAEAFF. The CDR3 DNA follows: TGTGCCAGCAGTGAAAGACAGGGGTCTCTGGGCGCTGAAGCTTTCTTT. The chain couples TRBV2 to TRBJ1-1; TRBD1 aligns across 8 bases. The CDR3 consists of 16 residues. Germline CDR1 is SNHLY and CDR2 is FYNNEI. Trimming removed 2 bases from V and 6 bases from J; junction bases left unmatched: 11.

This clonotype was seen many times. The chain recombines TRBV28 with TRBJ2-3; weak D call: TRBD1 (6 bases). Trimming took off 5 bases at V and 6 bases at J, with 15 bases between the two ends. Germline V gene lookup returns CDR1 MDHEN and CDR2 SYDVKM. This CDR3 comprises 14 residues. The DNA of the CDR3 is TGTGCCAGCAGTCCACAGGGAGTGAGTGATACGCAGTATTTT. As protein: CASSPQGVSDTQYF.

This clonotype has just a few counts. The J gene is TRBJ2-2, the V gene TRBV6-2 or TRBV6-3; D is undetermined. The germline V gene encodes CDR1 MNHEY and CDR2 SVGEGT. The CDR3 is made up of 12 amino acids. Trimming took off 3 bases at V and 9 bases at J, with 8 bases between the two ends. CDR3 loop: CASSYPSRELFF. CDR3 in DNA: TGTGCCAGCAGTTATCCGAGTAGGGAGCTGTTTTTT.

This clonotype was recorded at least ten times. The CDR3 region is CASSAGRYGYTF. DNA of the CDR3: TGTGCCAGCAGCGCGGGACGGTATGGCTACACCTTC. This chain joins TRBV14 and TRBJ1-2, with D tentatively TRBD1 (5 bases). Germline lookup yields CDR1 SGHDN and CDR2 FVKESK. The CDR3 spans 12 residues. Trimming removed 5 bases from V and 5 bases from J, with 9 bases in between.

This clonotype was recorded many times. The rearrangement uses TRBV29-1 and TRBJ2-7; tentative D call: TRBD2 (5 bases). Germline V gene data show CDR1 as SQVTM and CDR2 as ANQGSEA. The CDR3 is 12 residues long. The germline V and J ends were trimmed by 6 bases and 0 bases, with 9 bases remaining between them. This chain's CDR3 is CSVRTSSYEQYF. CDR3 DNA: TGCAGCGTACGTACTAGCTCCTACGAGCAGTACTTC.

This clonotype showed up many times. The chain recombines TRBV30 with TRBJ1-6; D is ambiguous. This CDR3 contains 12 residues. Germline V CDR1 and CDR2: GTSNPN, SVGIG (reference sequence). Trimming removed 0 bases from V and 5 bases from J, with 2 bases in between. The CDR3 loop is CAWSVDNSPLHF. For the CDR3, the DNA is TGTGCCTGGAGTGTTGATAATTCACCCCTCCACTTT.

This clonotype was picked up many times. The V and J genes are TRBV7-6 and TRBJ2-7; no reliable D call. The V end lost 5 bases, the J end lost 3 bases, and 14 bases lay between the germline ends. This CDR3 is 14 amino acids long. Germline-derived CDR1 and CDR2 are SGHVS and FNYEAQ. As DNA, the CDR3 is TGTGCCAGCAGCCCTTCTGGGATGGGCTACGAGCAGTACTTC. It translates to CASSPSGMGYEQYF. Filled out from reference TRBV7-6 and TRBJ2-7, the complete variable domain reads GAGVSQSPRYKVTKRGQDVALRCDPISGHVSLYWYRQALGQGPEFLTYFNYEAQQDKSGLPNDRFSAERPEGSISTLTIQRTEQRDSAMYRCASSPSGMGYEQYFGPGTRLTVT.

This clonotype showed up many times. The CDR3 DNA reads TGTGCCATCAGAGGACAGGGCGAGAACACTGAAGCTTTCTTT. Its protein is CAIRGQGENTEAFF. The V gene is TRBV10-3, the J gene TRBJ1-1, with 8 bases aligning to TRBD1. CDR3 size: 14 residues. V shed 6 bases and J 1 base; nucleotides not matched to a gene: 4. CDR1 is ENHRY and CDR2 is SYGVKD in the germline V gene.

About this clonotype itself: A much larger clone sits a single nucleotide away, making a read error possible. The V call is TRBV20-1, the J call TRBJ2-3; D not resolved. The CDR3 extends over 15 amino acids. Germline V gene data show CDR1 as DFQATT and CDR2 as SNEGSKA (reference sequence). Here the CDR3 DNA reads TGCAGTTCTAGTCGTGCGGTATCTAGCACAGATACGCAGTATTTT. It codes for CSSSRAVSSTDTQYF.

This clonotype appeared many times. The V gene is TRBV11-2, the J gene TRBJ2-7; TRBD1 matches 7 bases. Germline trimming cut 4 bases from V and 1 base from J; bases unmatched to any gene: 4. The CDR3 is 14 amino acids. Germline V gene lookup returns CDR1 SGHAT and CDR2 FQNNGV. The CDR3 sequence: CASSSTGLSYEQYF. In DNA form, the CDR3 reads TGTGCCAGCAGCTCGACAGGGCTTTCCTACGAGCAGTACTTC.

This clonotype was detected many times. The gene calls are TRBV28 and TRBJ1-3, with unresolved D. CDR1 is MDHEN, CDR2 SYDVKM, per germline. The V and J ends lost 6 bases and 0 bases respectively, with 6 bases between them. CDR3 length: 13 amino acids. The CDR3 bases are TGTGCCAGCAGCCGGGGCTCTGGAAACACCATATATTTT. Protein: CASSRGSGNTIYF. Based on the CDR3 plus reference TRBV28 and TRBJ1-3, the full variable domain is DVKVTQSSRYLVKRTGEKVFLECVQDMDHENMFWYRQDPGLGLRLIYFSYDVKMKEKGDIPEGYSVSREKKERFSLILESASTNQTSMYLCASSRGSGNTIYFGEGSWLTVV.

This clonotype was seen repeatedly, ten times or more. V gene TRBV7-2 combines with J gene TRBJ1-2, with 7 bases fitting TRBD1. V gave up 6 bases and J gave up 4 bases; unmatched junction bases: 8. The germline CDR1 and CDR2 sequences are SGHTA and FQGNSA. This CDR3 comprises 14 residues. The CDR3 DNA follows: TGTGCCAGCAGTTATCAGGGGGAAAGCTATGGCTACACCTTC. Translated: CASSYQGESYGYTF.

In its sample, this clonotype was seen a few times. V is TRBV20-1 and J is TRBJ1-2; 7 bases line up with TRBD1. Germline assignment: CDR1 DFQATT and CDR2 SNEGSKA (reference sequence). V dropped 5 bases and J dropped 10; count of bases not matched to a gene: 4. The CDR3 is 10 residues long. The CDR3 coding sequence is TGCAGTGCTGGACAGGTTGACTACACCTTC. It encodes CSAGQVDYTF.

This clonotype was counted at least ten times. The chain employs TRBV12-3 or TRBV12-4 and TRBJ1-2; the match to TRBD1 covers 9 bases. J gave up 6 bases and V 6 bases, and 11 bases lay outside the gene matches. This CDR3 has 15 amino acids. This CDR3 is CASSTGTGTPHGYTF. The CDR3 nucleotides read TGTGCCAGCAGCACCGGGACAGGGACCCCACATGGCTACACCTTC.

Many counts were recorded for this clonotype. The gene calls are TRBV6-2 or TRBV6-3 and TRBJ2-4; 12 positions agree with TRBD1. The germline V gene has CDR1 MNHEY and CDR2 SVGEGT. V lost 5 bases to trimming and J lost 3 bases; unmatched junction nucleotides: 11. The CDR3 totals 18 residues. The CDR3 sequence is CASSGRDRGRVSKNIQYF. The CDR3 DNA sequence: TGTGCCAGCAGTGGAAGGGACAGGGGGCGCGTTAGCAAAAACATTCAGTACTTC.

Ten or more counts support this clonotype. V usage is TRBV7-9 and J usage is TRBJ2-1, with 7 nucleotides matching TRBD2. After removal of 5 bases from V and 5 bases from J, the junction contained 9 bases not matched to a gene. Germline-derived CDR1 and CDR2 are SEHNR and FQNEAQ (reference sequence). There are 15 residues in the CDR3. CDR3 nucleotide sequence: TGTGCCAGCAGCCCACTCGGGACTAATGACAATGAGCAGTTCTTC. This encodes CASSPLGTNDNEQFF.

This clonotype came up many times. The V gene is TRBV4-3, the J gene TRBJ2-4; TRBD1 might be the D (5 bases). V was trimmed by 0 bases and J by 7 bases, leaving 13 bases between them. CDR1 and CDR2 from the germline V gene are LGHNA and YSLEER. The CDR3 runs 15 residues. DNA of the CDR3: TGCGCCAGCAGCCAAGACTTGGCAGGGAAGAACATTCAGTACTTC. This encodes CASSQDLAGKNIQYF.

At least ten counts were recorded for this clonotype. The chain combines TRBV7-2 with TRBJ1-1; tentative D call: TRBD1 (5 bases). Germline loops: CDR1 SGHTA, CDR2 FQGNSA. V was cut by 5 bases and J by 1 base, with 14 bases left in between. This CDR3 has 15 residues. The CDR3 protein is CASSPQDTKNTEAFF. The CDR3, as DNA: TGTGCCAGCAGCCCCCAGGACACGAAGAACACTGAAGCTTTCTTT.

This clonotype was seen ten or more times. The chain uses TRBV6-2 or TRBV6-3 and TRBJ2-1, with 9 bases that match TRBD2. There are 14 residues in the CDR3. The germline CDR1 and CDR2 sequences are MNHEY and SVGEGT. V lost 0 bases and J lost 10; bases outside the gene matches: 4. CDR3 in amino acids: CASSYSGTSKEQFF. CDR3 sequence (DNA): TGTGCCAGCAGTTACTCTGGGACTAGCAAGGAGCAGTTCTTC.

This clonotype appeared many times. V and J are TRBV12-3 or TRBV12-4 and TRBJ1-4, with TRBD1 identical over 8 bases. The V segment lost 4 bases and the J segment 0 bases; nucleotides outside the gene matches: 4. The CDR3 sequence is 16 residues long. The CDR3 here is CASSSQTGATNEKLFF. The CDR3 DNA reads TGTGCCAGCAGTTCCCAGACAGGGGCAACTAATGAAAAACTGTTTTTT.

This clonotype was recorded at least ten times. This chain uses TRBV12-3 or TRBV12-4 with TRBJ1-4; D ambiguous. With 6 bases removed from V and 0 bases from J, the gap between germline ends came to 14 bases. The CDR3 has 16 residues. The CDR3: CASRTLGSATNEKLFF. The CDR3 DNA sequence: TGTGCCAGCAGGACACTAGGGTCTGCAACTAATGAAAAACTGTTTTTT.

This clonotype was detected ten times or more. V and J are TRBV12-3 or TRBV12-4 and TRBJ2-2; TRBD2 agrees at 8 bases. The CDR3 covers 15 residues. V trimming: 7 bases; J trimming: 4 bases; junction bases outside the gene matches: 8. The CDR3 region is CASTAAGGVTGELFF. DNA for the CDR3: TGTGCCAGCACGGCTGCGGGGGGTGTCACCGGGGAGCTGTTTTTT.

Of note for this clonotype: A read error may be the cause here, since a much bigger clone is one base away. This chain uses TRBV20-1 with TRBJ1-1; tentative D call: TRBD1 (5 bases). The CDR3 spans 13 residues. CDR1 DFQATT and CDR2 SNEGSKA come from the germline V gene (reference sequence). This chain's CDR3 is CSASPDSNTEACF. CDR3 nucleotides: TGCAGTGCTAGTCCCGACAGCAACACTGAAGCTTGCTTT.

This clonotype has ten or more counts. The J gene is TRBJ1-2, the V gene TRBV7-2, with D possibly matching TRBD1 (6 bases). V lost 7 bases and J lost 2, with 14 bases in between. The CDR3 loop spans 14 amino acids. The germline V gene encodes CDR1 SGHTA and CDR2 FQGNSA. The CDR3, as DNA: TGTGCCAGCACCCCAGTCAGGGGAAACTATGGCTACACCTTC. Amino acids: CASTPVRGNYGYTF.